Listed here are 29 T cell receptor beta chains from one sample, sequenced in a study of blood T cells in healthy people across ages. Through a sample-barcoded 5' primer and a J-beta primer mix, a second PCR was run for roughly 7 to 12 cycles. TCRdb ran MiXCR on the 5' RACE reads and lists one entry per CDR3 protein. The table shows hundreds of thousands of distinct CDR3 sequences, with roughly 24% occurring only once. The same specimen was also included in a second study, on T cells of mothers and their children.

The specimen sequenced was blood. Source of these receptors: a boy between 5 and 17 years old in good health.

The V and J genes are TRBV11-3 and TRBJ2-5; 13 nucleotides align to TRBD2. The CDR3 sequence is 17 residues long. With 3 bases clipped from V and 5 bases from J, the junction kept 9 bases outside the gene matches. Germline values: CDR1 SGHNT, CDR2 YENEEA. The CDR3 region is CASSLRGTSGEGETQYF. The CDR3 nucleotides are TGTGCCAGCAGCTTGAGGGGGACTAGCGGGGAAGGGGAGACCCAGTACTTC.

The rearrangement joins TRBV20-1 to TRBJ1-2, with 10 positions matching TRBD1. There are 14 residues in the CDR3. V lost 5 bases and J lost 7; bases outside the gene matches: 10. Per the germline V gene, CDR1 is DFQATT and CDR2 is SNEGSKA (reference sequence). The CDR3 sequence is CSASWDRGQGGYTF. CDR3 in DNA: TGCAGTGCTTCTTGGGACAGGGGCCAAGGTGGCTACACCTTC.

This chain joins TRBV5-1 and TRBJ1-1; 10 bases align to TRBD1. Germline trimming cut 3 bases from V and 6 bases from J; bases unmatched to any gene: 5. The CDR3 extends over 14 amino acids. The germline V gene encodes CDR1 SGHRS and CDR2 YFSETQ. CDR3 in DNA: TGCGCCAGCAGCTCGACAGGGGGCATGGCTGAAGCTTTCTTT. The encoded protein is CASSSTGGMAEAFF.

The V and J genes are TRBV20-1 and TRBJ2-7; 7 nucleotides line up with TRBD2. After removal of 0 bases from V and 0 bases from J, the junction contained 14 bases not matched to a gene. Germline values: CDR1 DFQATT, CDR2 SNEGSKA (reference sequence). The CDR3 is 18 amino acids. Here the CDR3 DNA reads TGCAGTGCTAGAGATATCCTTGGGGGGGACGCCTTCTCCTACGAGCAGTACTTC. It encodes CSARDILGGDAFSYEQYF.

About this clonotype itself: Mismatch with germline at one junction end may stem from a read error. V is TRBV6-5 and J is TRBJ2-1, with D possibly TRBD1 on 6 matching bases. The germline V gene has CDR1 MNHEY and CDR2 SVGAGI. The CDR3 is made up of 15 amino acids. CDR3: CASSYKGTRGNERFF. The CDR3 DNA reads TGTGCCAGCAGTTACAAAGGGACCAGGGGAAATGAGCGGTTCTTC.

This clonotype was recorded a few times. The V call is TRBV6-1, the J call TRBJ2-2, with TRBD1 matching over 7 bases. The V and J ends lost 6 bases and 0 bases, in that order; junction bases with no gene match: 7. The germline CDR1 and CDR2 sequences are MNHNS and SASEGT. There are 16 residues in the CDR3. Written as DNA, the CDR3 is TGTGCCAGCAGACAACAGGGGACAGCGAACACCGGGGAGCTGTTTTTT. Its protein is CASRQQGTANTGELFF.

This clonotype was seen a handful of times. The chain links TRBV6-6 to TRBJ1-1; no clear D. CDR1 MNHNY and CDR2 SVGAGI come from the germline V gene (reference sequence). The CDR3 is made up of 11 amino acids. The V end lost 0 bases, the J end lost 11 bases, and 7 bases lay between the germline ends. The chain's CDR3 is CASSYSMEAFF. CDR3 in DNA: TGTGCCAGCAGTTACTCGATGGAGGCTTTCTTT.

This clonotype was observed a handful of times. The chain joins TRBV20-1 to TRBJ2-1; D gene uncertain. CDR3 length equals 14 residues. Trimming left V 5 bases short and J 3 bases short, with 14 bases between. The germline CDR1 and CDR2 sequences are DFQATT and SNEGSKA (reference sequence). Here the CDR3 DNA reads TGCAGTGCTCCAGTCCTCCCGGTCTACAATGAGCAGTTCTTC. Translated, it gives CSAPVLPVYNEQFF.

V is TRBV7-2 and J is TRBJ2-1; TRBD2 aligns across 9 bases. V shed 0 bases, J shed 4 bases, and the junction held 4 bases outside the gene matches. CDR3 length: 16 amino acids. Per germline, CDR1 SGHTA and CDR2 FQGNSA. The CDR3 coding sequence is TGTGCCAGCAGCTTAGCGTGGAGCGGGGGGTACAATGAGCAGTTCTTC. Translation gives CASSLAWSGGYNEQFF.

The table lists this clonotype with many counts. The chain employs TRBV12-3 or TRBV12-4 and TRBJ2-5; perhaps D is TRBD1 or TRBD2 (5 bases each). The J call may be incorrect, as the DNA end agrees better with TRBJ2-7. The CDR3 is 14 residues long. CDR3 residues: CASSPGTVTYEQYF. Here the CDR3 DNA reads TGTGCCAGCAGCCCCGGGACCGTCACCTACGAGCAGTACTTC.

This clonotype has a handful of counts. V and J are TRBV5-1 and TRBJ2-2; 12 positions match TRBD1. Unmatched junction bases numbered 11, after V lost 6 bases and J lost 5 bases. Germline CDR1 reads SGHRS; CDR2 reads YFSETQ. The CDR3 contains 17 residues. CDR3 sequence: CASTRPRDRGRTGELFF. The DNA of the CDR3 is TGCGCCAGCACCCGTCCCCGGGACAGGGGGCGGACCGGGGAGCTGTTTTTT.

This clonotype was seen repeatedly, ten times or more. This chain uses TRBV7-3 with TRBJ2-5; the match to TRBD1 covers 9 bases. The germline V gene has CDR1 SGHTA and CDR2 FQGTGA. V shed 2 bases and J 5 bases; nucleotides not matched to a gene: 6. CDR3 length: 15 amino acids. The CDR3 is CASSLGTGTGETQYF. The CDR3 DNA reads TGTGCCAGCAGCTTAGGGACAGGGACAGGGGAGACCCAGTACTTC.

J is TRBJ2-3 and V is TRBV20-1; 8 nucleotides match TRBD2. Germline V gives CDR1 DFQATT, CDR2 SNEGSKA (reference sequence). The CDR3 consists of 14 residues. The J segment lost 3 bases and the V segment lost 4 bases, leaving 6 bases of the junction unmatched. The CDR3 coding sequence is TGCAGTGCTATTAAAGCGGGAGTGACAGATACGCAGTATTTT. Translation gives CSAIKAGVTDTQYF.

This clonotype was counted a few times. The chain recombines TRBV4-1 with TRBJ2-4; the match to TRBD2 covers 9 bases. After removal of 1 base from V and 3 bases from J, the junction contained 10 bases not matched to a gene. CDR1 is MGHRA, CDR2 YSYEKL, per germline. The CDR3 covers 18 residues. The CDR3 sequence is CASSQGPQRGVGKNIQYF. The CDR3 region has the DNA TGCGCCAGCAGCCAAGGACCGCAGCGGGGGGTTGGCAAAAACATTCAGTACTTC.

J is TRBJ2-7 and V is TRBV4-1, with 9 bases that match TRBD2. This CDR3 contains 15 residues. V gave up 2 bases and J gave up 0 bases; unmatched junction bases: 2. Germline-derived CDR1 and CDR2 are MGHRA and YSYEKL. CDR3: CASSQRTSDSYEQYF. The CDR3 nucleotides read TGCGCCAGCAGCCAACGGACTAGCGACTCCTACGAGCAGTACTTC.

The chain links TRBV2 to TRBJ1-1, with D unclear. The V end was cut by 8 bases, the J end by 0 bases, with 13 bases between. The CDR3 runs to 14 residues. Germline CDR1 is SNHLY and CDR2 is FYNNEI. Here the CDR3 DNA reads TGTGCCAGCTCCCGAGCTAGTATGAACACTGAAGCTTTCTTT. Translation gives CASSRASMNTEAFF.

The V and J genes are TRBV6-2 or TRBV6-3 and TRBJ2-1; TRBD1 matches 8 bases. Trimming at V came to 2 bases and at J to 7 bases, leaving 7 bases not matched to a gene. This CDR3 region has 15 residues. The germline CDR1 and CDR2 sequences are MNHEY and SVGEGT. CDR3 in DNA: TGTGCCAGCAGTTACGGGGACAGGTTCTTGAATGAGCAGTTCTTC. It is translated as CASSYGDRFLNEQFF.

This clonotype was counted a few times. The chain uses TRBV7-9 and TRBJ1-5; no definite D call. The germline V and J ends were trimmed by 1 base and 8 bases, with 15 bases remaining between them. The CDR3 extends over 15 amino acids. Germline V lookup: CDR1 SEHNR, CDR2 FQNEAQ (reference sequence). This chain's CDR3 is CASSLGGRTSEPQHF. The CDR3 nucleotides read TGTGCCAGCAGCTTAGGAGGTAGGACCTCCGAGCCCCAGCATTTT.

This clonotype was picked up a small number of times. J is TRBJ1-1 and V is TRBV29-1; a possible D gene is TRBD1 (5 bases). Germline loops: CDR1 SQVTM, CDR2 ANQGSEA. CDR3 length: 12 amino acids. CDR3 sequence reads: CTPRQGGTEAFF. DNA for the CDR3: TGCACACCTAGGCAGGGAGGAACTGAAGCTTTCTTT.

This chain links TRBV29-1 with TRBJ2-3, with TRBD1 matching over 9 bases. The trim removed 6 bases at V and 5 bases at J, leaving 3 bases unmatched. The germline gives CDR1 SQVTM, CDR2 ANQGSEA. The CDR3 length is 12 residues. This CDR3 is CSVGTGRDTQYF. The CDR3 nucleotides are TGCAGCGTCGGGACAGGGAGAGATACGCAGTATTTT.

A word on this clonotype: Its ends do not fully match the called genes, so a read error is possible. The gene calls are TRBV10-1 and TRBJ2-1; 7 positions agree with TRBD2. The CDR3 extends over 15 amino acids. The germline V gene encodes CDR1 WNHNN and CDR2 SYGVQD (reference sequence). CDR3 loop: CASSESLASGNGQFF. The CDR3 coding sequence is TGCGCCAGCAGTGAGTCATTGGCTAGCGGCAATGGGCAGTTCTTC.

This clonotype was counted ten times or more. V usage is TRBV5-1 and J usage is TRBJ2-5; 7 bases match TRBD1. Germline assignment: CDR1 SGHRS and CDR2 YFSETQ. The CDR3 consists of 14 residues. J gave up 4 bases and V 2 bases, and 5 bases lay outside the gene matches. The CDR3 sequence is CASSLDRERETQYF. The CDR3, as DNA: TGCGCCAGCAGCTTAGACAGGGAAAGAGAGACCCAGTACTTC.

V is TRBV14 and J is TRBJ2-7, with D tentatively TRBD2 (5 bases). This CDR3 is built from 14 residues. Deletions cut 2 bases from V and 2 bases from J, with 10 bases between. The germline gives CDR1 SGHDN, CDR2 FVKESK. CDR3 bases: TGTGCCAGCAGCCAATTCGGGATTCCCTACGAGCAGTACTTC. Amino acids: CASSQFGIPYEQYF. Full variable domain (remainder filled in from reference TRBV14 and TRBJ2-7): EAGVTQFPSHSVIEKGQTVTLRCDPISGHDNLYWYRRVMGKEIKFLLHFVKESKQDESGMPNNRFLAERTGGTYSTLKVQPAELEDSGVYFCASSQFGIPYEQYFGPGTRLTVT.

The chain joins TRBV29-1 to TRBJ2-2, with D possibly TRBD1 on 6 matching bases. The germline CDR1 and CDR2 sequences are SQVTM and ANQGSEA. The CDR3 runs 15 residues. Between the trimmed V and J ends, which lost 0 bases and 0 bases, there was a span of 8 bases. CDR3 in amino acids: CSVEDQGPNTGELFF. DNA for the CDR3: TGCAGCGTTGAAGACCAGGGGCCGAACACCGGGGAGCTGTTTTTT.

The chain is built from TRBV4-1 and TRBJ2-7; TRBD1 aligns across 8 bases. There are 14 residues in the CDR3. Germline loops: CDR1 MGHRA, CDR2 YSYEKL. V gave up 4 bases and J gave up 4 bases; unmatched junction bases: 6. The CDR3 sequence: CASSLETGVYEQYF. The CDR3 DNA reads TGCGCCAGCAGCCTAGAGACAGGGGTGTACGAGCAGTACTTC.

The chain recombines TRBV5-5 with TRBJ1-3, with unresolved D. CDR3 length: 15 residues. V lost 3 bases and J lost 0, with 10 bases in between. CDR1 and CDR2 (germline): SGHKS, YYEKEE (reference sequence). The CDR3 region has the DNA TGTGCCAGCAGCTGGACGTGGGGCTCTGGAAACACCATATATTTT. Encoded protein: CASSWTWGSGNTIYF.

Concerning this clonotype: A junction boundary mismatches the germline segment, possibly from a read error. The gene calls are TRBV5-1 and TRBJ2-7; 8 nucleotides line up with TRBD1. The CDR3 is 17 amino acids. CDR1 is SGHRS and CDR2 is YFSETQ in the germline V gene. Here the CDR3 reads CASSPRPGGSDSYERYF. CDR3 sequence (DNA): TGCGCCAGCAGCCCTCGCCCAGGGGGCAGCGACTCCTACGAGCGGTACTTC.

The chain links TRBV12-3 or TRBV12-4 to TRBJ1-4; perhaps TRBD1 as D (6 bases). The CDR3 is 15 residues long. V was clipped by 3 bases and J by 8 bases, with 16 bases between them. CDR3 residues: CASSLGERTDEKLFF. The CDR3 DNA is TGTGCCAGCAGTTTGGGGGAACGGACAGACGAAAAACTGTTTTTT.

This clonotype has only a few counts. The J gene is TRBJ2-1, the V gene TRBV5-4; D unclear. There are 16 residues in the CDR3. Trimming pared 0 bases from V and 1 base from J, leaving 11 bases between. Germline V lookup: CDR1 SGHNT, CDR2 YYREEE (reference sequence). The CDR3 loop reads CASSLEPGRSYNEQFF. CDR3 in DNA: TGTGCCAGCAGCTTGGAGCCGGGCAGGTCCTACAATGAGCAGTTCTTC.